Listed below are T cell receptor beta chains from one sample, sequenced in a study of CD8+CD57+ T cells in acquired aplastic anemia. TCRdb reanalysed the reads using MiXCR and keeps one entry per CDR3 protein. The sample lists about 160,000 distinct CDR3 sequences; less than 60% were seen once. The sample consisted of sorted CD4+, CD8+, or CD8+CD57+ T cells (not recorded which) from PBMCs. The origin of the receptors is a human donor with aplastic anemia. The CDR3 runs from the conserved cysteine through the conserved F or W. The D gene is left open where the match is weak. Where a row states a size, it is once, few, many or the class of an expanded clone; other rows omit it.

NA | TRBJ2-5 | TRBV24-1 | 15 | NA | TGTGCCACCAGTGATTCGGCATCCAACACGGTGACCCAGTACTTC | CATSDSASNTVTQYF
few | TRBJ1-3 | TRBV27 | 14 | NA | TGTGCCAGCAGGCCGGCCGTCGCGGGAAACACCATATATTTT | CASRPAVAGNTIYF
few | TRBJ2-7 | TRBV7-9 | 12 | NA | TGTGCCAGCAGCTTAGCCCTGTACGAGCAGTACTTC | CASSLALYEQYF
NA | TRBJ1-6 | TRBV20-1 | 12 | NA | TGCAGTGCTAGATCGGACTATTCACCCCTCCACTTT | CSARSDYSPLHF
NA | TRBJ2-3 | TRBV5-8 | 13 | NA | TGTGCCAGCAGCTTGGGGCCCACAGATACGCAGTATTTT | CASSLGPTDTQYF
many | TRBJ1-1 | TRBV29-1 | 13 | TRBD1 | TGCAGCGATTGGGACAGGGGCGACACTGAAGCTTTCTTT | CSDWDRGDTEAFF
NA | TRBJ1-2 | TRBV30 | 14 | TRBD1 | TGTGCCTGGAGTGCCGGGACAGGGATCTATGGCTACACCTTC | CAWSAGTGIYGYTF
few | TRBJ1-2 | TRBV30 | 13 | NA | TGTGCCTGGAGTCGTCCAGCTACCTATGGCTACACCTTC | CAWSRPATYGYTF
once | TRBJ2-4 | TRBV24-1 | 14 | NA | TGTGCCACCCAGGGGATCGGAGCCAAAAGCATTCAGTACTTC | CATQGIGAKSIQYF
NA | TRBJ2-7 | TRBV7-2 | 15 | NA | TGTGCCAGCAGCTTAGGTTTTAACATCGCCTACGAGCAGTACTTC | CASSLGFNIAYEQYF
NA | TRBJ2-7 | TRBV29-1 | 11 | TRBD2 | TGCAGCGCTCAGGGAGGGGTAAAGCAGTACTTC | CSAQGGVKQYF
few | TRBJ2-7 | TRBV15 | 15 | NA | TGTGCCACCAGCAGAGATAGAGGGGAACTCTACGTGCAGTACTTC | CATSRDRGELYVQYF
few | TRBJ1-2 | TRBV2 | 13 | NA | TGTGCCGAAGGACGGACGGCCAACTATGGCTACACCTTC | CAEGRTANYGYTF
many | TRBJ1-1 | TRBV19 | 15 | NA | TGTGCCAGTAGTATAGTAAGAGGGGTCAACACTGAAGCTTTCTTT | CASSIVRGVNTEAFF
NA | TRBJ2-3 | TRBV7-9 | 12 | NA | TGTGCCAGCAGCTCGTACACAGATACGCAGTATTTT | CASSSYTDTQYF
NA | TRBJ1-2 | TRBV20-1 | 14 | TRBD1 | TGCAGTGCTAGTGGGGACAGGGATATTGATGGCTACACCTTC | CSASGDRDIDGYTF
many | TRBJ1-1 | TRBV25-1 | 15 | NA | TGTGCCAGCAGTGAACATAAAGGGGGAATCTCGGGCGCTTTCTTT | CASSEHKGGISGAFF
NA | TRBJ2-7 | TRBV11-2 | 16 | NA | TGTGCCAGCAGCTTAGTTACTGGACTGAACTCCTACGAGCAGTACTTC | CASSLVTGLNSYEQYF